The 25 T cell receptor beta chains below come from one sample, sequenced in a study of blood T cell repertoires in COVID-19. Assay used: immunoSEQ multiplex PCR; TCRdb lists only in-frame clones, some missing. The profile shows a few hundred thousand clones, 86% of them singletons. The sample taken for sequencing was peripheral blood. Receptors were obtained from a man aged 50-59 years with acute or convalescent COVID-19.

This rearrangement joins TRBV10-3 to TRBJ1-2, with TRBD1 as a possible D gene (5 bases). The CDR3 consists of 12 residues. Germline CDR1 reads ENHRY; CDR2 reads SYGVKD. The V end was cut by 2 bases, the J end by 8 bases, with 9 bases between. The CDR3 region is CAISEGQTGYTF. The CDR3 DNA reads TGTGCCATCAGTGAGGGACAAACCGGCTACACCTTC.

This chain links TRBV21-1 with TRBJ1-4. TRBV21-1 is an annotated pseudogene. This CDR3 spans 14 amino acids. The CDR3 region is CASRKQRANEKLFF. For the CDR3, the DNA is TGTGCCAGCAGAAAACAGAGGGCAAATGAAAAACTGTTTTTT.

The rearrangement uses TRBV2 and TRBJ1-4; a weak D match, TRBD1 (5 bases). The CDR3 contains 17 residues. In germline, CDR1 is SNHLY, CDR2 FYNNEI. The V end lost 0 bases, the J end lost 5 bases, and 16 bases lay between the germline ends. The CDR3 region is CASSEALMGGSNEKLFF. The CDR3 nucleotides read TGTGCCAGCAGTGAAGCGCTCATGGGGGGGAGCAATGAAAAACTGTTTTTT.

This chain uses TRBV19 with TRBJ1-6; 7 positions agree with TRBD1. V gave up 5 bases and J gave up 6 bases; unmatched junction bases: 7. Germline V gives CDR1 LNHDA, CDR2 SQIVND (reference sequence). The CDR3 is 15 amino acids. CDR3 loop: CASSPRQGVNSPLHF. CDR3 in DNA: TGTGCCAGTAGTCCACGACAGGGAGTTAATTCACCCCTCCACTTT. Full variable domain (remainder filled in from reference TRBV19 and TRBJ1-6): DGGITQSPKYLFRKEGQNVTLSCEQNLNHDAMYWYRQDPGQGLRLIYYSQIVNDFQKGDIAEGYSVSREKKESFPLTVTSAQKNPTAFYLCASSPRQGVNSPLHFGNGTRLTVT.

This chain links TRBV18 with TRBJ1-1, with D tentatively TRBD1 (5 bases). CDR3 size: 15 residues. The V end lost 4 bases, the J end lost 1 base, and 13 bases lay between the germline ends. Per the germline V gene, CDR1 is KGHSH and CDR2 is LQKENI. CDR3 region: CASSRRREANTEAFF. The DNA of the CDR3 is TGTGCCAGCTCACGACGCAGGGAGGCGAACACTGAAGCTTTCTTT.

The chain joins TRBV2 to TRBJ2-1; D perhaps matches TRBD2 (7 bases). V gave up 5 bases and J gave up 5 bases, with 16 bases separating them. The germline gives CDR1 SNHLY, CDR2 FYNNEI. The CDR3 consists of 15 residues. In DNA, the CDR3 is TGTGCCAGCAGTCGTGAGGGGGGGCCCGACAATGAGCAGTTCTTC. This sequence encodes CASSREGGPDNEQFF. The full variable domain, completed using reference TRBV2 and TRBJ2-1, is EPEVTQTPSHQVTQMGQEVILRCVPISNHLYFYWYRQILGQKVEFLVSFYNNEISEKSEIFDDQFSVERPDGSNFTLKIRSTKLEDSAMYFCASSREGGPDNEQFFGPGTRLTVL.

This clone was found a few times. The DNA for the CDR3 is TGTGCCAGCAGTGAGCTGGGCAGGGGTGGAAACACCATATATTTT. Its translation is CASSELGRGGNTIYF. The V call is TRBV2, the J call TRBJ1-3, with D possibly matching TRBD1 (6 bases). V gave up 3 bases and J gave up 3 bases, with 12 bases separating them. The CDR3 spans 15 residues. Germline V gene lookup returns CDR1 SNHLY and CDR2 FYNNEI.

The chain is built from TRBV7-9 and TRBJ1-1, with D perhaps matching TRBD1 (5 bases). V was cut by 0 bases and J by 0 bases, with 5 bases left in between. The length of the CDR3 is 14 residues. Germline CDR1 reads SEHNR; CDR2 reads FQNEAQ (reference sequence). CDR3 coding DNA: TGTGCCAGCAGCTTAGCAGGGGTGAACACTGAAGCTTTCTTT. Residues: CASSLAGVNTEAFF.

The chain employs TRBV18 and TRBJ1-1; D may be TRBD1 (6 bases). Germline CDR1 KGHSH, CDR2 LQKENI. The V and J ends lost 3 bases and 0 bases respectively, with 14 bases between them. The CDR3 sequence is 16 residues long. This chain's CDR3 is CASSPFGQTMNTEAFF. Written as DNA, the CDR3 is TGTGCCAGCTCACCTTTCGGACAGACAATGAACACTGAAGCTTTCTTT.

CDR3: CASSTDRDGQPQHF. As DNA, the CDR3 is TGTGCCAGCTCAACGGACAGGGACGGTCAGCCCCAGCATTTT. The V gene is TRBV18, the J gene TRBJ1-5, with TRBD1 matching over 8 bases. CDR3 size: 14 residues. The ends lost 5 bases at V and 6 bases at J; junction bases unmatched: 6. The germline CDR1 and CDR2 sequences are KGHSH and LQKENI.

The chain carries TRBV15 and TRBJ1-4; D unresolved. The CDR3 extends over 14 amino acids. The germline V and J ends were trimmed by 3 bases and 5 bases, with 10 bases remaining between them. Germline loops: CDR1 LNHNV, CDR2 YYDKDF (reference sequence). The chain's CDR3 is CATSSTYTNEKLFF. The CDR3 nucleotides read TGTGCCACCAGCAGTACGTACACGAATGAAAAACTGTTTTTT.

The chain is built from TRBV10-3 and TRBJ2-5, with TRBD2 matching 10 bases. The germline gives CDR1 ENHRY, CDR2 SYGVKD. V trimming: 5 bases; J trimming: 3 bases; junction bases outside the gene matches: 0. This CDR3 comprises 13 residues. This CDR3 is CAISLAGEETQYF. Here the CDR3 DNA reads TGTGCCATCAGTCTAGCGGGGGAAGAGACCCAGTACTTC.

The chain combines TRBV3-1 (or the pseudogene TRBV3-2) with TRBJ1-1; 10 bases match TRBD1. Trimming cost V 4 bases and J 3 bases; bases outside gene matches: 5. Per germline, CDR1 LGHDT and CDR2 YNNKEL (reference sequence). The CDR3 length is 15 residues. The CDR3 coding sequence is TGTGCCAGCAGCCGTACCGGGACAGGGGACACTGAAGCTTTCTTT. Translation: CASSRTGTGDTEAFF.

The chain carries TRBV10-1 and TRBJ2-2, with D hard to call. The CDR3 runs 14 residues. Trimming stripped 2 bases from V and 1 base from J, with 5 bases between. The germline V gene encodes CDR1 WNHNN and CDR2 SYGVQD (reference sequence). In DNA form, the CDR3 reads TGCGCCAGCAGTGAGACACAGAACACCGGGGAGCTGTTTTTT. Its translation is CASSETQNTGELFF.

The chain employs TRBV5-1 and TRBJ2-7; perhaps TRBD2 as D (6 bases). The CDR3 consists of 15 residues. The germline V gene encodes CDR1 SGHRS and CDR2 YFSETQ. V was trimmed by 0 bases and J by 4 bases, leaving 14 bases between them. CDR3 coding DNA: TGCGCCAGCAGCTTGGAGGCAGGGCGGGAATACGAGCAGTACTTC. Translation: CASSLEAGREYEQYF.

V is TRBV4-1 and J is TRBJ1-1; D is unresolved. Trimming took off 1 base at V and 5 bases at J, with 17 bases between the two ends. The CDR3 sequence is 16 residues long. Germline V gives CDR1 MGHRA, CDR2 YSYEKL. DNA for the CDR3: TGCGCCAGCAGCCAAGTTCTAGCTTCGGGAGTTACTGAAGCTTTCTTT. Its translation is CASSQVLASGVTEAFF.

The chain is built from TRBV5-1 and TRBJ2-5, with 13 nucleotides matching TRBD2. The CDR3 is 17 amino acids. After removal of 3 bases from V and 4 bases from J, the junction contained 9 bases not matched to a gene. Germline CDR1 SGHRS, CDR2 YFSETQ. CDR3 in amino acids: CASSSGLAGAGAETQYF. The CDR3 nucleotides read TGCGCCAGCAGCTCAGGACTAGCGGGGGCAGGGGCAGAGACCCAGTACTTC.

This clone has only a few counts. This rearrangement joins TRBV14 to TRBJ1-5, with a possible D match to TRBD1 (6 bases). CDR3 length equals 14 residues. The germline V gene encodes CDR1 SGHDN and CDR2 FVKESK. The V and J ends lost 4 bases and 2 bases respectively, with 9 bases between them. CDR3 sequence reads: CASSPAGGNQPQHF. For the CDR3, the DNA is TGTGCCAGCAGCCCGGCAGGGGGCAATCAGCCCCAGCATTTT. Using reference TRBV14 and TRBJ1-5 for the parts outside the CDR3, the full variable domain is EAGVTQFPSHSVIEKGQTVTLRCDPISGHDNLYWYRRVMGKEIKFLLHFVKESKQDESGMPNNRFLAERTGGTYSTLKVQPAELEDSGVYFCASSPAGGNQPQHFGDGTRLSIL.

This rearrangement joins TRBV2 to TRBJ1-5; D ambiguous. V was clipped by 7 bases and J by 0 bases, with 7 bases between them. Germline V lookup: CDR1 SNHLY, CDR2 FYNNEI. The CDR3 loop spans 13 amino acids. The CDR3 sequence is CASTVLSNQPQHF. CDR3 bases: TGTGCCAGCACTGTTCTTAGCAATCAGCCCCAGCATTTT.

This clone was recorded only once. The gene calls are TRBV9 and TRBJ1-2; possible D gene TRBD1, 6 bases. Germline lookup yields CDR1 SGDLS and CDR2 YYNGEE. V lost 1 base to trimming and J lost 7 bases, with 17 bases between them. The CDR3 sequence is 15 residues long. The CDR3 DNA follows: TGTGCCAGCAGCGTAAATACAGGGCCCGTGAGTGGCTACACCTTC. It translates to CASSVNTGPVSGYTF.

The chain carries TRBV7-8 and TRBJ1-5; 7 bases map to TRBD1. This CDR3 spans 20 amino acids. The J segment lost 7 bases and the V segment lost 2 bases, leaving 23 bases of the junction unmatched. CDR1 is SGHVS, CDR2 FQNEAQ, per germline. CDR3 residues: CASSLRTQQYRGSDRQPQHF. CDR3 bases: TGTGCCAGCAGCTTAAGGACCCAACAATACAGGGGATCGGACCGACAGCCCCAGCATTTT. Full variable domain (rest looked up from reference TRBV7-8 and TRBJ1-5): GAGVSQSPRYKVAKRGQDVALRCDPISGHVSLFWYQQALGQGPEFLTYFQNEAQLDKSGLPSDRFFAERPEGSVSTLKIQRTQQEDSAVYLCASSLRTQQYRGSDRQPQHFGDGTRLSIL.

The chain has TRBV27 and TRBJ1-5; D unclear. Trimming stripped 6 bases from V and 0 bases from J, with 9 bases between. Germline V gene data show CDR1 as MNHEY and CDR2 as SMNVEV (reference sequence). CDR3 length equals 14 residues. CDR3 region: CASSSGYSNQPQHF. For the CDR3, the DNA is TGTGCCAGCAGCTCCGGGTATAGCAATCAGCCCCAGCATTTT.

This rearrangement joins TRBV5-1 to TRBJ2-7, with 7 bases that match TRBD2. Germline V gene data show CDR1 as SGHRS and CDR2 as YFSETQ. Germline trimming cut 3 bases from V and 5 bases from J; bases unmatched to any gene: 8. The CDR3 extends over 14 amino acids. The CDR3 nucleotides are TGCGCCAGCAGCTCATACGACGGGAGGAACGAGCAGTACTTC. This encodes CASSSYDGRNEQYF.

V is TRBV6-5 and J is TRBJ1-1; weak D call: TRBD1 (5 bases). The CDR3 sequence is 13 residues long. Trimming cost V 6 bases and J 4 bases, with 12 bases left between them. Germline V gene data show CDR1 as MNHEY and CDR2 as SVGAGI. DNA of the CDR3: TGTGCCAGCAGACTAGACGGGGGCACTGAAGCTTTCTTT. Protein sequence: CASRLDGGTEAFF.

The V call is TRBV9, the J call TRBJ1-2; 11 bases map to TRBD1. V trimming: 4 bases; J trimming: 2 bases; junction bases outside the gene matches: 4. Germline loops: CDR1 SGDLS, CDR2 YYNGEE. The CDR3 has 15 residues. The DNA of the CDR3 is TGTGCCAGCAGCTCCAGGACAGGGGGCAACTATGGCTACACCTTC. Amino acid sequence: CASSSRTGGNYGYTF.